This TCR beta chain was found in a study of T cell clones after liver transplantation. Study details: Immunosuppression withdrawal was tried within 2 years after liver transplantation in this trial. TCRbeta sequencing after a pre-transplant mixed lymphocyte reaction identified graft-donor-reactive clones, later tracked in post-transplant blood. Apart from three HCV-positive recipients, transplants were for non-autoimmune, non-viral reasons. The study's findings and limits: Low donor cell numbers restricted donor-reactive repertoire measurement in two subjects.

With respect to this clone: Its target is not known.

The assay was immunoSEQ multiplex PCR, and TCRdb's table has in-frame clones only and misses some. Of about 51,000 clones in the sample, about 86% were seen once. Trimming took 3 bases from V and 5 from J; bases not matched to a gene: 7. In germline, CDR1 is SNHLY, CDR2 FYNNEI. CDR3 length: 14 amino acids. V and J are TRBV2 and TRBJ2-7; TRBD2 agrees at 7 bases. The clonotype was recovered from a human patient who received a liver transplant. A subset of T cells may come from the graft donor. This specimen was CD8+ T cells from blood, taken 12 months after liver transplant. The CDR3 sequence: CASSEALAGHEQYF. CDR3 nucleotides: TGTGCCAGCAGTGAGGCTTTAGCGGGCCACGAGCAGTACTTC.